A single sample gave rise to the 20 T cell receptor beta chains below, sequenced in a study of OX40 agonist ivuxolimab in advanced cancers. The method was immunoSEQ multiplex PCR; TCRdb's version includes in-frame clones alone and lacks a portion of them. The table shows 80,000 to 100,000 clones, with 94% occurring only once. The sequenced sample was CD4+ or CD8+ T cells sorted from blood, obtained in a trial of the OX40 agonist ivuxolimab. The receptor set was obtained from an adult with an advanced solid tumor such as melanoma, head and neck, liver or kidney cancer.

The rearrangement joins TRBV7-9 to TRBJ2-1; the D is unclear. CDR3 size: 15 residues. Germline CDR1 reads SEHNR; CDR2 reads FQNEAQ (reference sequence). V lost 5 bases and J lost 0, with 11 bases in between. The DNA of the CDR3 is TGTGCCAGCAGCCCGACTTCAAGCTCCTACAATGAGCAGTTCTTC. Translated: CASSPTSSSYNEQFF. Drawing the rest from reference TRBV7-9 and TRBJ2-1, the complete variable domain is DTGVSQNPRHKITKRGQNVTFRCDPISEHNRLYWYRQTLGQGPEFLTYFQNEAQLEKSRLLSDRFSAERPKGSFSTLEIQRTEQGDSAMYLCASSPTSSSYNEQFFGPGTRLTVL.

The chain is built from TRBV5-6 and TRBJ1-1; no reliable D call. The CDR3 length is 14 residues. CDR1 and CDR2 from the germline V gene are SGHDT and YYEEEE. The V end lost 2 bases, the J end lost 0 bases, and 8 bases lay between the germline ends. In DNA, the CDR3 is TGTGCCAGCAGCTTAGAAAGACTGAACACTGAAGCTTTCTTT. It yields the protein CASSLERLNTEAFF.

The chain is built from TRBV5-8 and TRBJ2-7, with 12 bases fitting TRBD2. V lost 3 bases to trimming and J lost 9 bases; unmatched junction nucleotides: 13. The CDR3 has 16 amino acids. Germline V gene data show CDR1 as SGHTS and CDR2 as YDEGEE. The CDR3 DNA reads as TGTGCCAGCAGCTCGACCGGGACTAGCGGGTCTAGTGTGCAGTACTTC. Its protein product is CASSSTGTSGSSVQYF.

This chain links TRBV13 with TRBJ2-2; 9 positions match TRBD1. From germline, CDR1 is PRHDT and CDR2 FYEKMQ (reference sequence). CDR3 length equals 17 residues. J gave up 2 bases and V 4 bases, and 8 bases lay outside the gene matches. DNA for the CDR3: TGTGCCAGCAGCTCAGAAAGACAGGGGGACAACACCGGGGAGCTGTTTTTT. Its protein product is CASSSERQGDNTGELFF.

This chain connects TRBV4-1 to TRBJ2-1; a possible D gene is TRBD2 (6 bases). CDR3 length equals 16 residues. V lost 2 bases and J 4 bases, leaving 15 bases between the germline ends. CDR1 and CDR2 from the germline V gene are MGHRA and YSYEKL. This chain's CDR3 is CASSQSTGAGYNEQFF. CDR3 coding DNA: TGCGCCAGCAGCCAATCGACGGGAGCCGGATACAATGAGCAGTTCTTC.

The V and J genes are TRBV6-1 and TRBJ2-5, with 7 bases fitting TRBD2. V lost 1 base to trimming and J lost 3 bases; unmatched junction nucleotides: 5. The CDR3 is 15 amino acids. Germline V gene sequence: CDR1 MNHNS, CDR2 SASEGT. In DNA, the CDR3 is TGTGCCAGCAGTGAAGGTTACAGCGGGGAAGAGACCCAGTACTTC. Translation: CASSEGYSGEETQYF.

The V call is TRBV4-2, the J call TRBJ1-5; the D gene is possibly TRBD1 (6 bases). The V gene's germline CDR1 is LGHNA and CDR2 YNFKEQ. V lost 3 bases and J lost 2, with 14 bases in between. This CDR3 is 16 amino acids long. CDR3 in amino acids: CASSHGTSGGNQPQHF. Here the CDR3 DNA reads TGTGCCAGCAGCCATGGGACTTCAGGGGGCAATCAGCCCCAGCATTTT.

DNA for the CDR3: TGTGCCAGCAGCTTGGTAGCCAGCTCAAATGAGCAGTTCTTC. Translated: CASSLVASSNEQFF. The rearrangement joins TRBV5-6 to TRBJ2-1; D is unclear. V shed 0 bases and J shed 7 bases, with 11 bases lying between them. Germline V gene data show CDR1 as SGHDT and CDR2 as YYEEEE. The CDR3 runs to 14 residues.

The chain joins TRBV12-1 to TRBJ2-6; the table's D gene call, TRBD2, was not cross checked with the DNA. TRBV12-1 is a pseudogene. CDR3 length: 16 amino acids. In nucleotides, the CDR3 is TGTGCCAGCAGCTTTGTAGCTAATTCTGGGGCCAACGTCCTGACTTTC. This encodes CASSFVANSGANVLTF.

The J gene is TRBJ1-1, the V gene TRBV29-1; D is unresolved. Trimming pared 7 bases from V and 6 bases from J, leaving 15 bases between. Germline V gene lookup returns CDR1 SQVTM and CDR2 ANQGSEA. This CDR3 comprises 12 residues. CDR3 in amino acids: CSATAEGPEAFF. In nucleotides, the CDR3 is TGCAGCGCTACGGCCGAGGGCCCTGAAGCTTTCTTT.

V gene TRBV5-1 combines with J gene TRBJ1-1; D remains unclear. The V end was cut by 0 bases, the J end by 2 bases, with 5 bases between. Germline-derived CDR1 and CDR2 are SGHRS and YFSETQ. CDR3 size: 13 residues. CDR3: CASSLGYNTEAFF. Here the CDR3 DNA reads TGCGCCAGCAGCTTGGGGTATAACACTGAAGCTTTCTTT.

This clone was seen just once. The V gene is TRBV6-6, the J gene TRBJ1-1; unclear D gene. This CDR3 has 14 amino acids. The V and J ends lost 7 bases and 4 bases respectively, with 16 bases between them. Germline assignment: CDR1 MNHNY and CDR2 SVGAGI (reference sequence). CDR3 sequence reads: CASKLPRGVTEAFF. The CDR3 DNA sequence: TGTGCCAGCAAACTACCGAGAGGCGTCACTGAAGCTTTCTTT.

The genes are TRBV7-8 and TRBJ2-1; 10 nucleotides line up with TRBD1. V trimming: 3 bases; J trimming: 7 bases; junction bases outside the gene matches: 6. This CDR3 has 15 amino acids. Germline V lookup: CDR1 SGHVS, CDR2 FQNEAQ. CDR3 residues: CASSFGTGDINEQFF. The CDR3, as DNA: TGTGCCAGCAGCTTCGGGACAGGGGATATTAATGAGCAGTTCTTC.

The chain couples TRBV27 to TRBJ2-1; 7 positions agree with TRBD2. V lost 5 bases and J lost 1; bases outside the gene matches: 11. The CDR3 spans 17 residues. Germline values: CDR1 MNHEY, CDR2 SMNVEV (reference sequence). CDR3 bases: TGTGCCAGCAGTCCCCGTAGGAGTAGCGGGTCCTACAATGAGCAGTTCTTC. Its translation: CASSPRRSSGSYNEQFF.

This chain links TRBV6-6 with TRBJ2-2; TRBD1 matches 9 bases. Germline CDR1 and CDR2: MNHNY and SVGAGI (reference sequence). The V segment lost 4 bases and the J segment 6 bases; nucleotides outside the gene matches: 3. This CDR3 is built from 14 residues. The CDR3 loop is CASSLTGGAGELFF. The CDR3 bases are TGTGCCAGCAGTTTGACAGGGGGGGCCGGGGAGCTGTTTTTT.

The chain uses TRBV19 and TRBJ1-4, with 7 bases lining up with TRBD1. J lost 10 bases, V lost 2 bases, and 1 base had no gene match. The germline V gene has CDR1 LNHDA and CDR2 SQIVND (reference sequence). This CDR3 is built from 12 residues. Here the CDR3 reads CASSIPGGKLFF. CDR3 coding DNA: TGTGCCAGTAGTATACCAGGGGGAAAACTGTTTTTT.

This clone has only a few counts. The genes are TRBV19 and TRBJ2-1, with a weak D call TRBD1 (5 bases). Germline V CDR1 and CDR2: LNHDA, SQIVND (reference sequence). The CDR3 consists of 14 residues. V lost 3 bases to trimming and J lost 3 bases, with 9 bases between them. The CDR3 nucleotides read TGTGCCAGTAGTATCAGGGTGGGCTACAATGAGCAGTTCTTC. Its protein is CASSIRVGYNEQFF.

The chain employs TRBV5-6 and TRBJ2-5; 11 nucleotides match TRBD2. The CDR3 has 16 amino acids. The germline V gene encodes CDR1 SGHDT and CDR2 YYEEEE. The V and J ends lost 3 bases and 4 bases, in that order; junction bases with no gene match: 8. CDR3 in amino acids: CASSSPGSGRGETQYF. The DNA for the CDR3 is TGTGCCAGCAGCTCCCCGGGTAGCGGGAGGGGAGAGACCCAGTACTTC. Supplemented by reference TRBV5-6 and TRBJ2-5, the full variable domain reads DAGVTQSPTHLIKTRGQQVTLRCSPKSGHDTVSWYQQALGQGPQFIFQYYEEEERQRGNFPDRFSGHQFPNYSSELNVNALLLGDSALYLCASSSPGSGRGETQYFGPGTRLLVL.

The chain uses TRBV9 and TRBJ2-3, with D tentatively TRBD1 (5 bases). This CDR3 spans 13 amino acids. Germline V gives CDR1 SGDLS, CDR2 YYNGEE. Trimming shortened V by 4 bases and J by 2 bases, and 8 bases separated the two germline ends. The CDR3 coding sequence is TGTGCCAGCAGCACCAGGGTCACAGATACGCAGTATTTT. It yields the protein CASSTRVTDTQYF.

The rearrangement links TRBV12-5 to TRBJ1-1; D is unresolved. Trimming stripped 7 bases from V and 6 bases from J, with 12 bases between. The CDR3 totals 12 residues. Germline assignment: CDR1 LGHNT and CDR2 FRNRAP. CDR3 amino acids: CASVSERPEAFF. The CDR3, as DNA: TGTGCTAGTGTTTCAGAACGCCCTGAAGCTTTCTTT.